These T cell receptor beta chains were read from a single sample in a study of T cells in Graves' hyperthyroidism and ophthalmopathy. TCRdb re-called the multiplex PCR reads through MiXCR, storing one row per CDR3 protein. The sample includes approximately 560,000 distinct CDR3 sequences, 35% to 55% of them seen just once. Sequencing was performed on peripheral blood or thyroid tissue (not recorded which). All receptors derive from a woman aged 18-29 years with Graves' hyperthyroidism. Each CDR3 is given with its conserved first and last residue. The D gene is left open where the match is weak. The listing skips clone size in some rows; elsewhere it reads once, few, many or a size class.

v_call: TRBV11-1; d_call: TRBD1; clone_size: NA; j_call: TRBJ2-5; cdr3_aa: CARDRGRGETQYF; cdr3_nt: TGTGCCAGGGACAGGGGGCGCGGTGAGACCCAGTACTTC
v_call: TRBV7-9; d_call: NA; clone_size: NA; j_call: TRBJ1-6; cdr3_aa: CASSRRETSSYNSPLHF; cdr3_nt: TGTGCCAGCAGCCGCAGGGAGACTAGCTCCTATAATTCACCCCTCCACTTT
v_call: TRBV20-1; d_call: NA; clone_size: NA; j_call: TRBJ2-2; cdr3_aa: CSARGGLDTGELFF; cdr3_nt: TGCAGTGCTAGAGGAGGGCTAGACACCGGGGAGCTGTTTTTT
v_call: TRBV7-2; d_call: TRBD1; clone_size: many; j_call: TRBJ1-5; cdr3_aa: CASSLRTGFPGNQPQHF; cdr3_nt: TGTGCCAGCAGCTTGCGGACAGGGTTTCCTGGCAATCAGCCCCAGCATTTT
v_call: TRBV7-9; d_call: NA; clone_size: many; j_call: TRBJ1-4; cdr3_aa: CASSLTGLGEKLFF; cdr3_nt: TGTGCCAGCAGCTTAACGGGGCTGGGTGAAAAACTGTTTTTT
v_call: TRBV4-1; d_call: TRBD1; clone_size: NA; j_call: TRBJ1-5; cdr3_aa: CASSQDGGQAGQPQHF; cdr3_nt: TGCGCCAGCAGCCAAGATGGGGGACAGGCAGGTCAGCCCCAGCATTTT
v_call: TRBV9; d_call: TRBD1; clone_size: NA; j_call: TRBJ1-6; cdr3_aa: CASGLTTGGYHSPLHF; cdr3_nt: TGTGCCAGCGGCCTCACGACAGGGGGCTATCATTCACCCCTCCACTTT
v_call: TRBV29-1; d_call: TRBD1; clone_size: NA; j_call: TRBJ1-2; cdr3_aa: CSLAGQVLRDYGYTF; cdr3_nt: TGCAGCTTAGCAGGACAGGTCCTTAGGGACTATGGCTACACCTTC
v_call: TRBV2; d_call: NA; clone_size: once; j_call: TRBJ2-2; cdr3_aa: CASSQVESGELFF; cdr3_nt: TGTGCCAGCAGCCAAGTGGAATCCGGGGAGCTGTTTTTT
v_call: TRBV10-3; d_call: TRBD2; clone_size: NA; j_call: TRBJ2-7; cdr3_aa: CAISSGTRGDEQYF; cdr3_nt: TGTGCCATCAGCTCCGGGACTAGGGGCGACGAGCAGTACTTC
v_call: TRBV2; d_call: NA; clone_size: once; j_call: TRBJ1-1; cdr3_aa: CASSDGEGAFF; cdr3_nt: TGTGCCAGCAGTGACGGAGAGGGGGCTTTCTTT
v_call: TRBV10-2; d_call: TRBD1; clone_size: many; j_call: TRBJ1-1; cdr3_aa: CASRRDRQNTEAFF; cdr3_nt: TGCGCCAGCAGAAGGGACAGACAGAACACTGAAGCTTTCTTT
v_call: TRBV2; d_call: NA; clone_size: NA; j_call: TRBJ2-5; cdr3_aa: CASSETQRSELAQYF; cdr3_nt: TGTGCCAGCAGTGAAACTCAGCGAAGTGAATTGGCCCAGTACTTC
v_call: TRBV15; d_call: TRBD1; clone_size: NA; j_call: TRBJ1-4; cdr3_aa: CATSSGTGYEKLFF; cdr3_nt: TGTGCCACCAGCAGCGGGACAGGCTATGAAAAACTGTTTTTT
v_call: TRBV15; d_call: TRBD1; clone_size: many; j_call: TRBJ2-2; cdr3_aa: CATGTGGIGELFF; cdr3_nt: TGTGCCACCGGGACAGGGGGGATCGGGGAGCTGTTTTTT
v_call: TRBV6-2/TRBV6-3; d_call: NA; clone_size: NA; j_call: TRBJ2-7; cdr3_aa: CASSYMSEQYEQYF; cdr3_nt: TGTGCCAGCAGTTACATGTCGGAACAATACGAGCAGTACTTC
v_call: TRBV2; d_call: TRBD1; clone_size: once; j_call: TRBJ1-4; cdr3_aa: CARDRGRVANEKLFF; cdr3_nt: TGTGCCAGAGACAGGGGGCGCGTGGCTAATGAAAAACTGTTTTTT
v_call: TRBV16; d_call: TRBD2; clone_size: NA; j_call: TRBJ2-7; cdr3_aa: CASSTTTSGRAKEQYF; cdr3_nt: TGTGCCAGCAGCACAACGACTAGCGGGAGGGCCAAAGAGCAGTACTTC
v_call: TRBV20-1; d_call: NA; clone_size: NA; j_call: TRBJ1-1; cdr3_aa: CSARNWADTEAFF; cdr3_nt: TGCAGTGCTAGAAACTGGGCGGATACTGAAGCTTTCTTT
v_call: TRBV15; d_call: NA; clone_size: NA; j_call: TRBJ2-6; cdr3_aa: CAASSWDTTGANVLTF; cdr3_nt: TGTGCCGCCAGCAGCTGGGACACCACTGGGGCCAACGTCCTGACTTTC
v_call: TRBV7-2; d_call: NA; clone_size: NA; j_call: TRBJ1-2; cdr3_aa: CASSPWRGDEHGYTF; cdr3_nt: TGTGCCAGCAGCCCCTGGCGGGGGGACGAGCATGGCTACACCTTC
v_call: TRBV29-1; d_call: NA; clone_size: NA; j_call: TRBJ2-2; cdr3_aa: CSVRPTGELFF; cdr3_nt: TGCAGCGTTCGGCCGACCGGGGAGCTGTTTTTT
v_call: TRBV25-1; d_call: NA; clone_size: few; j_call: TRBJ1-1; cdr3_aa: CASSDPLDGNTEAFF; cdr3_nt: TGTGCCAGCAGTGACCCCTTGGACGGGAACACTGAAGCTTTCTTT
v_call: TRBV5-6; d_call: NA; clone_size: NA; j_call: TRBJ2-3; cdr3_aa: CASSLSEADTQYF; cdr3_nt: TGTGCCAGCAGCTTGAGTGAGGCAGATACGCAGTATTTT
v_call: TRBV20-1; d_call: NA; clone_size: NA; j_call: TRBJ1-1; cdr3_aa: CSASRTYMNTEAFF; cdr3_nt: TGCAGTGCTAGCAGGACTTACATGAACACTGAAGCTTTCTTT
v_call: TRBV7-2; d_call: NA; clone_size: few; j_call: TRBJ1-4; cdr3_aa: CASSFRSRGNEKLFF; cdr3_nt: TGTGCCAGCAGCTTTCGTTCGAGGGGTAATGAAAAACTGTTTTTT
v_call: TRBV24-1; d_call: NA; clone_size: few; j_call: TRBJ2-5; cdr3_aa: CATSEPTSNRAQETQYF; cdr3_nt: TGTGCCACCAGTGAACCAACTAGTAATCGGGCCCAAGAGACCCAGTACTTC
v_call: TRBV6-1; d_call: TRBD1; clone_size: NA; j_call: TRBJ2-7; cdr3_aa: CASSQVGQASYEQYF; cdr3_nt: TGTGCCAGCAGCCAAGTGGGACAGGCCTCCTACGAGCAGTACTTC
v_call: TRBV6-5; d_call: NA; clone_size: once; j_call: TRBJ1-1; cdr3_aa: CASSYHRLGRDTEAFF; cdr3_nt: TGTGCCAGCAGTTATCACAGGCTTGGGAGGGACACTGAAGCTTTCTTT
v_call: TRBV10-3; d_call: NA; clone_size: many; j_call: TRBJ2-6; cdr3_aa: CASSQLDSSGANVLTF; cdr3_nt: TGTGCCAGCAGTCAACTGGACAGCTCTGGGGCCAACGTCCTGACTTTC
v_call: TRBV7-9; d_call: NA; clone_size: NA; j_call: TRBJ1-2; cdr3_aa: CASSLTSENGYTF; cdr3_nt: TGTGCCAGCAGCTTAACGTCTGAGAATGGCTACACCTTC
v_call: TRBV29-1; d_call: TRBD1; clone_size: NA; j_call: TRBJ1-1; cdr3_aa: CRGTGQNTEAFF; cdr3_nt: TGCAGAGGGACAGGGCAGAACACTGAAGCTTTCTTT
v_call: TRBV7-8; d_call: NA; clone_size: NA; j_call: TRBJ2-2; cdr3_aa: CASSSAYTGTGELFF; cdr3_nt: TGTGCCAGCAGTTCCGCCTACACGGGAACCGGGGAGCTGTTTTTT
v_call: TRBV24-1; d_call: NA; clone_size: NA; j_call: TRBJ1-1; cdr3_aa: CATHGTEAFF; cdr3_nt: TGTGCCACTCATGGGACTGAAGCTTTCTTT
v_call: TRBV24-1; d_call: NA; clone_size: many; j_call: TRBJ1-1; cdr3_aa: CATSDDNTEAFF; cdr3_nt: TGTGCCACCAGTGACGACAACACTGAAGCTTTCTTT
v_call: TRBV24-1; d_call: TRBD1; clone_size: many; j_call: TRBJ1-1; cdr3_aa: CATSDLQDRDPEAFF; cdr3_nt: TGTGCCACCAGTGATTTGCAGGACAGGGATCCTGAAGCTTTCTTT
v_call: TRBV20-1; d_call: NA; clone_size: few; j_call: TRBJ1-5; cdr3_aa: CSASNGNSNQPQHF; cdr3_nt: TGCAGTGCTAGTAACGGGAATAGCAATCAGCCCCAGCATTTT